Presented here are 11 T cell receptor beta chains from one specimen sequenced in a study of T cells in localized non-small cell lung cancer. TCRdb's copy holds only in-frame clones and misses some; the assay was immunoSEQ multiplex PCR. The table includes around 70,000 clones, 65% to 85% detected once. Here the sequenced sample was peripheral blood, taken before any cancer treatment. The receptor source for this set is a female donor at least 60 years old with stage I lung adenocarcinoma.

This chain connects TRBV7-9 to TRBJ1-2; the match to TRBD1 covers 7 bases. The V gene end was trimmed by 5 bases and the J gene end by 3 bases; junction bases not matched to a gene: 6. The CDR3 extends over 14 amino acids. CDR1 and CDR2 (germline): SEHNR, FQNEAQ (reference sequence). This CDR3 reads CASSPSQGYYGYTF. The CDR3 nucleotides read TGTGCCAGCAGCCCGTCACAGGGGTACTATGGCTACACCTTC.

V usage is TRBV11-2 and J usage is TRBJ2-3, with a weak D call TRBD2 (7 bases). The length of the CDR3 is 15 residues. The ends were cut back, 5 bases at V and 5 bases at J, with 17 bases in the middle. CDR1 is SGHAT and CDR2 is FQNNGV in the germline V gene. The DNA for the CDR3 is TGTGCCAGCAGCAGTGTTGGGGGGGCGGGAGATACGCAGTATTTT. This sequence encodes CASSSVGGAGDTQYF.

This clone was seen a handful of times. This sequence joins TRBV5-5 and TRBJ1-4; D call uncertain. Germline loops: CDR1 SGHKS, CDR2 YYEKEE (reference sequence). Trimming took off 0 bases at V and 3 bases at J, with 12 bases between the two ends. This CDR3 region has 16 residues. CDR3 region: CASSLVQVTANEKLFF. As DNA, the CDR3 is TGTGCCAGCAGCTTGGTGCAGGTGACGGCTAATGAAAAACTGTTTTTT.

The chain carries TRBV19 and TRBJ2-1; 7 bases align to TRBD1. V was pared by 7 bases and J by 1 base, with 4 bases of the junction left unmatched. CDR3 size: 14 residues. The germline gives CDR1 LNHDA, CDR2 SQIVND (reference sequence). CDR3 amino acids: CASNRDRSYNEQFF. DNA for the CDR3: TGTGCCAGTAACCGGGACAGATCCTACAATGAGCAGTTCTTC.

The chain combines TRBV11-3 with TRBJ2-2; D is unresolved. V lost 2 bases to trimming and J lost 7 bases, with 5 bases between them. The CDR3 is 12 amino acids. CDR1 and CDR2 (germline): SGHNT, YENEEA. CDR3 DNA: TGTGCCAGCAGCTTACTAGGCGGGGAGCTGTTTTTT. Amino acid sequence: CASSLLGGELFF.

The chain combines TRBV5-1 with TRBJ1-1; weak D call: TRBD1 (5 bases). CDR1 and CDR2 (germline): SGHRS, YFSETQ. The V end lost 4 bases, the J end lost 2 bases, and 12 bases lay between the germline ends. The CDR3 has 14 residues. CDR3 DNA sequence: TGCGCCAGCAGCATAGACAGATTCAACACTGAAGCTTTCTTT. This codes for CASSIDRFNTEAFF. The complete variable domain, with remaining parts taken from reference TRBV5-1 and TRBJ1-1, reads KAGVTQTPRYLIKTRGQQVTLSCSPISGHRSVSWYQQTPGQGLQFLFEYFSETQRNKGNFPGRFSGRQFSNSRSEMNVSTLELGDSALYLCASSIDRFNTEAFFGQGTRLTVV.

The rearrangement joins TRBV6-4 to TRBJ2-3, with D perhaps matching TRBD1 or TRBD2 (5 bases each). Looked up from germline, CDR1 is MRHNA and CDR2 is SNTAGT. The V and J ends lost 2 bases and 2 bases respectively, with 8 bases between them. The CDR3 has 14 amino acids. CDR3 sequence: CASSDGGYTDTQYF. The CDR3 bases are TGTGCCAGCAGTGACGGGGGTTACACAGATACGCAGTATTTT.

The chain carries TRBV7-9 and TRBJ1-6; D may be TRBD1 (5 bases). Trimming cost V 1 base and J 5 bases, with 9 bases left between them. The CDR3 runs to 15 residues. Germline V gene sequence: CDR1 SEHNR, CDR2 FQNEAQ (reference sequence). CDR3 region: CASSLGGGNNSPLHF. As DNA, the CDR3 is TGTGCCAGCAGCTTAGGGGGGGGAAATAATTCACCCCTCCACTTT.

The V call is TRBV11-2, the J call TRBJ2-3; D not certain. With 3 bases removed from V and 8 bases from J, the gap between germline ends came to 9 bases. CDR3 size: 12 residues. Per the germline V gene, CDR1 is SGHAT and CDR2 is FQNNGV. The CDR3, as DNA: TGTGCCAGCAGCTTTCCGGAAGGTACGCAGTATTTT. This codes for CASSFPEGTQYF.

J is TRBJ2-2 and V is TRBV27, with 8 bases fitting TRBD2. The CDR3 loop spans 15 amino acids. Trimming removed 6 bases from V and 5 bases from J; junction bases left unmatched: 8. Germline values: CDR1 MNHEY, CDR2 SMNVEV (reference sequence). The CDR3 DNA reads TGTGCCAGCAGCCCCGGGGGGGGTACAACCGGGGAGCTGTTTTTT. Its translation: CASSPGGGTTGELFF.

This clone was seen once. This rearrangement joins TRBV11-3 to TRBJ2-5; D call uncertain. The CDR3 length is 15 residues. Germline V gives CDR1 SGHNT, CDR2 YENEEA. Trimming left V 3 bases short and J 2 bases short, with 13 bases between. As DNA, the CDR3 is TGTGCCAGCAGCTTGCGCGCCCTCGGGCAAGAGACCCAGTACTTC. Translation gives CASSLRALGQETQYF.